This T cell receptor beta chain is drawn from a study of identical twins. TCRdb itself ran the 5' RACE reads through MiXCR, one entry per CDR3 protein. The profile covers roughly 630,000 distinct CDR3 sequences, with around 7.4% appearing a single time and less than 2% taken by the ten largest. Study-wide results and caveats: Insertions were fewer in abundant cord blood beta clonotypes, whereas memory repertoires showed none of this pattern. Models underestimated TCR alpha sharing (out-of-frame) in monozygotic twins. Cross-sectional statistical analysis, not tracking of the same donors, underpinned the conclusions.

A remark on this clonotype: Its antigen is not known.

These data are also associated with another study on yellow fever vaccine responses in identical twins.

Sequenced: PBMCs. This receptor was taken from a woman between 18 and 29 years old in good health.

The CDR3 bases are TGTGCCACCAGGGTAGGGGGGGACAGCGACAATGAGCAGTTCTTC. It is translated as CATRVGGDSDNEQFF. This chain connects TRBV15 to TRBJ2-1; either TRBD1 or TRBD2 may supply D (7 bases each). Germline-derived CDR1 and CDR2 are LNHNV and YYDKDF (reference sequence). The V end lost 6 bases, the J end lost 5 bases, and 17 bases lay between the germline ends. The length of the CDR3 is 15 residues.